Listed below are T cell receptor beta chains from one sample, sequenced in a study of CD8+CD57+ T cells in acquired aplastic anemia. MiXCR, applied by TCRdb to the reads, yields one record per CDR3 protein. The sample contains around 190,000 distinct CDR3 sequences, approximately 52% of which appear only once. Sequences were obtained from sorted CD4+, CD8+, or CD8+CD57+ T cells (not recorded which) from PBMCs. The receptors originated from a human donor in good health, serving as a control. Both conserved end residues are part of each CDR3.

V gene | CDR3 protein
TRBV6-2/TRBV6-3 | CASSYSRLLQGDTQYF
TRBV30 | CAWSGGTGNTIYF
TRBV24-1 | CATSDPGTGEHNEQFF
TRBV4-3 | CASSQEERSSGANVLTF
TRBV5-6 | CASTRAGGLSTLYTDTQYF
TRBV9 | CASSVGRGWKAGANVLTF
TRBV27 | CASIGVAVPDTQYF
TRBV19 | CASSIGGTGSYGYTF
TRBV19 | CASSTQRGRRETQYF
TRBV7-9 | CASSARLGEVGYTF
TRBV20-1 | CGAETAANQPQHF
TRBV11-2 | CASSARLAGVGLEYF
TRBV10-3 | CAISEGTGGNQPQHF
TRBV5-6 | CASSLGVQLTGELFF
TRBV20-1 | CSAGQRGGNQPQHF
TRBV25-1 | CASSEQVWGRDTLEQYF
TRBV29-1 | CSVEGQGAPDTQYF
TRBV7-9 | CASSARTGGTETQYF
TRBV20-1 | CSACSTEQLAYEQYF